This T cell receptor beta chain was sequenced for a study of T cell repertoires in cytomegalovirus infection. Across the whole study: Matching HLA type, along with CMV infection, was indicated by public TCR beta signatures. Study-level points and caveats: Cumulated frequencies of public TCR beta families served to identify carriers of CMV plus the relevant HLA. Dominating the ex vivo response were TCR beta clonotypes that were CMV-specific and HLA-C-restricted.

MiXCR was run by TCRdb on the reads, yielding one entry per CDR3 protein. The table lists 250,000 or so distinct CDR3 sequences, approximately 9.1% of them singletons. Germline V gene sequence: CDR1 SGHTA, CDR2 FQGNSA. The CDR3 has 14 amino acids. Trimming removed 2 bases at V and 4 bases at J, with 11 bases between. For this clonotype: The antigen is not known. A clone one base away is much larger, so this may be a read error.

Sequenced sample: PBMCs. This receptor was taken from a human donor in good health (CMV status not recorded). Some clones in this sample may be carry-over from other donors' samples. The chain couples TRBV7-2 to TRBJ1-1; D is ambiguous. The CDR3 region has the DNA TGTGCCAGCAGCTTATGCGAAGACGGCACTGAAGCTTTCTTT. Protein: CASSLCEDGTEAFF.